The present T cell receptor beta chain was sequenced within a study of cytomegalovirus exposure and HLA in healthy donors. Primers: 60 Vbeta forward and 13 Jbeta reverse. The repertoire was sequenced with immunoSEQ multiplex PCR; TCRdb's copy has only in-frame clones and lacks some. The table lists tens of thousands of clones, 82% of them singletons, with about 3.8% in the top ten. This clone was observed a single time. The V and J ends lost 6 bases and 3 bases respectively, with 12 bases between them. Germline V gene sequence: CDR1 KGHSH, CDR2 LQKENI. The CDR3 length is 14 residues. The sample was PBMCs. The chain employs TRBV18 and TRBJ1-5; D uncertain. The origin of this receptor is a man aged 45 to 65 in good health and CMV-seronegative. CDR3 nucleotide sequence: TGTGCCAGCTCCCTAACCTACCTCAATCAGCCCCAGCATTTT. It yields the protein CASSLTYLNQPQHF. The full variable domain, its missing parts supplied by reference TRBV18 and TRBJ1-5, is NAGVMQNPRHLVRRRGQEARLRCSPMKGHSHVYWYRQLPEEGLKFMVYLQKENIIDESGMPKERFSAEFPKEGPSILRIQQVVRGDSAAYFCASSLTYLNQPQHFGDGTRLSIL.